This T cell receptor (beta chain) was profiled in a study of T cell changes during pregnancy in multiple sclerosis. CDR1 is SGHTA and CDR2 is FQGNSA in the germline V gene. With V trimmed by 5 bases and J by 4 bases, 5 bases remained unmatched. This CDR3 region has 15 residues. TCRdb keeps only in-frame clones here, not all; method: immunoSEQ multiplex PCR. This table has about 59,000 clones, around 94% appearing once. Here the sequenced sample was CD8+ T cells from peripheral blood mononuclear cells, taken after pregnancy. The V gene is TRBV7-2, the J gene TRBJ2-2; TRBD1 aligns across 9 bases. This TCR was recovered from a female donor with multiple sclerosis, enrolled in a pregnancy study. The CDR3 here is CASSPWTGVTGELFF. CDR3 sequence (DNA): TGTGCCAGCAGCCCATGGACAGGGGTCACCGGGGAGCTGTTTTTT. The full variable domain, rest sourced from reference TRBV7-2 and TRBJ2-2, is GAGVSQSPSNKVTEKGKDVELRCDPISGHTALYWYRQSLGQGLEFLIYFQGNSAPDKSGLPSDRFSAERTGGSVSTLTIQRTQQEDSAVYLCASSPWTGVTGELFFGEGSRLTVL.